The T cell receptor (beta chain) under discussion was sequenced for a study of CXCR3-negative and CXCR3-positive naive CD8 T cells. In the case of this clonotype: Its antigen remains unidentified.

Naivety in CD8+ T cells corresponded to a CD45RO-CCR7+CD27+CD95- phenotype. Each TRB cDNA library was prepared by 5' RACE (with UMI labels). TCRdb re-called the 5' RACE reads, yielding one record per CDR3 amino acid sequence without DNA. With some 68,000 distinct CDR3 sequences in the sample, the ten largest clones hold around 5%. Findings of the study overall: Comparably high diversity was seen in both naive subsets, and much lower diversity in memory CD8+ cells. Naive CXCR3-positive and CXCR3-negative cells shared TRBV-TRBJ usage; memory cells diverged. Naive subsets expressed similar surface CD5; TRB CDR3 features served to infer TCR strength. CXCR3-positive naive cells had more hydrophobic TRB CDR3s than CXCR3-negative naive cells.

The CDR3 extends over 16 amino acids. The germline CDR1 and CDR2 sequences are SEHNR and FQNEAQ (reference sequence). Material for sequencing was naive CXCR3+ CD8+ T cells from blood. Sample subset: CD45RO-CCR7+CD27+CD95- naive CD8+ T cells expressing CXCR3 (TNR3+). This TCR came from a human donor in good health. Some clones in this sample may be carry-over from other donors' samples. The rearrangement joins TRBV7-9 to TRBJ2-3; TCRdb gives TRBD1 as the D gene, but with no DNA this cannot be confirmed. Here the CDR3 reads CASSPPLGPNTDTQYF.